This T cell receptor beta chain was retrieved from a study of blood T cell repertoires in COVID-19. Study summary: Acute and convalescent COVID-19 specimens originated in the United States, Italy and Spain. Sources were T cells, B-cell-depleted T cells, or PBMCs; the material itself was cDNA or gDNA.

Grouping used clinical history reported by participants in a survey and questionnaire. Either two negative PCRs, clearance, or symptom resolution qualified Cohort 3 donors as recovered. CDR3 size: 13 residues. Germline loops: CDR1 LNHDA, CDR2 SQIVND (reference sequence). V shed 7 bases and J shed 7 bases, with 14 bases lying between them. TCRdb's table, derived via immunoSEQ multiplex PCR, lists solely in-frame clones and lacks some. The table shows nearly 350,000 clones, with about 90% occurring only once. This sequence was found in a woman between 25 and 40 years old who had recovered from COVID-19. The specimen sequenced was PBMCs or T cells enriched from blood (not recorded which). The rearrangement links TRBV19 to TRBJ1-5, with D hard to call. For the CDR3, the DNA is TGTGCCAGTACCCCGATGGAGGGCCAGCCCCAGCATTTT. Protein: CASTPMEGQPQHF.